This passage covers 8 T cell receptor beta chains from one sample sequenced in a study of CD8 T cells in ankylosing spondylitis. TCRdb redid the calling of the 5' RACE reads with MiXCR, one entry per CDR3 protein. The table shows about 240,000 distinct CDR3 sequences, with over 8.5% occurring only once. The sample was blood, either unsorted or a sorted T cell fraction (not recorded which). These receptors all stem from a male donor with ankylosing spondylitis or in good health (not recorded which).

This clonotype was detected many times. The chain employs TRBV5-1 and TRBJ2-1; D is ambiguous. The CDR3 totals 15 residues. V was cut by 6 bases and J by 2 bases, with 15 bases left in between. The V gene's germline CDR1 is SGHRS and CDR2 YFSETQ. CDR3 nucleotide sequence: TGCGCCAGCACCCCTAGGGCGGATACCTACAATGAGCAGTTCTTC. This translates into CASTPRADTYNEQFF.

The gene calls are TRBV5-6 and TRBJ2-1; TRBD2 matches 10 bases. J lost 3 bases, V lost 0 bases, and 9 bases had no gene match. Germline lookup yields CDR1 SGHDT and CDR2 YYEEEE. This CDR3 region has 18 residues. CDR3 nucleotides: TGTGCCAGCAGCTTGGGGCTAGCGGGGGCCTTTCTCTACAATGAGCAGTTCTTC. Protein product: CASSLGLAGAFLYNEQFF.

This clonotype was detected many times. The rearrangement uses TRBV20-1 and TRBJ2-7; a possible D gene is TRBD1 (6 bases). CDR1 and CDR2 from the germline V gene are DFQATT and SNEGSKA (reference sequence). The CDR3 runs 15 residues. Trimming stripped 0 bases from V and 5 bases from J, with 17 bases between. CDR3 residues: CSARDGARGLNEQYF. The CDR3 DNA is TGCAGTGCTAGAGATGGGGCCAGGGGCCTGAACGAGCAGTACTTC.

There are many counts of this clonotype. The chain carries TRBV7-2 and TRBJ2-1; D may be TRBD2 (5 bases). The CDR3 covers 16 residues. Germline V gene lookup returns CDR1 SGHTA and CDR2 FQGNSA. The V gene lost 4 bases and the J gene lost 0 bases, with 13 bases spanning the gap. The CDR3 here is CASSSRAASSYNEQFF. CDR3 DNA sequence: TGTGCCAGCAGCTCCAGAGCGGCGAGCTCCTACAATGAGCAGTTCTTC.

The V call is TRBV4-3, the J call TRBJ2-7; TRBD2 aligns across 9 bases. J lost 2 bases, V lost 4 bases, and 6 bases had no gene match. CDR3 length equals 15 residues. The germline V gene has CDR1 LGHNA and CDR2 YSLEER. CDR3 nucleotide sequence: TGCGCCAGCAGCCGAACCATAGCGGGAGCCTACGAGCAGTACTTC. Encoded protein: CASSRTIAGAYEQYF.

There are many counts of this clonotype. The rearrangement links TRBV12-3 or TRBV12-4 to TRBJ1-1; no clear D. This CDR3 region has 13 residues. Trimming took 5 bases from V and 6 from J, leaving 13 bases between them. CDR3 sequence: CASSPQNDPEAFF. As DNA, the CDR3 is TGTGCCAGCAGTCCCCAGAACGACCCTGAAGCTTTCTTT.

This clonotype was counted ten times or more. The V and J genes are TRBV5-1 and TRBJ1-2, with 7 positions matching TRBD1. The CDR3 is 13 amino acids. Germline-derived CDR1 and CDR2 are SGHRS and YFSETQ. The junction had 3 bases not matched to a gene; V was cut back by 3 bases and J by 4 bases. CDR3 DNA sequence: TGCGCCAGCAGCTCCGGACAGGCCTATGGCTACACCTTC. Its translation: CASSSGQAYGYTF.

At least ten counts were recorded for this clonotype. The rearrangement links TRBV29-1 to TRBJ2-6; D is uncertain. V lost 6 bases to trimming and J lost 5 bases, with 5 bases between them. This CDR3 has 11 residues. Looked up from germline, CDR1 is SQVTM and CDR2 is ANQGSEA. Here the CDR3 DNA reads TGCAGCGTGAGGAGGGCCAACGTCCTGACTTTC. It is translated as CSVRRANVLTF.